The T cell receptor beta chain under discussion was sequenced for a study of CD4 T cells in relation to SARS-CoV-2 and coronaviruses. For the study at large: After roughly 11 days of antigen culture, PBMC TCR beta CDR3s were sequenced. The restricting HLA molecule for shared crossreactive spike epitopes was mapped. Whole-study results and caveats: Monoreactive clones expanded significantly more to SARS-CoV-2 than crossreactive clones did.

Libraries were prepared by immunoSEQ multiplex PCR; TCRdb keeps only in-frame clonotypes and omits some of them. Altogether some 29,000 clones are present, 60% to 85% being singletons, with the ten largest covering roughly 15%. The CDR3 is made up of 14 amino acids. The V end was cut by 4 bases, the J end by 5 bases, with 15 bases between. Germline CDR1 is SGHTA and CDR2 is FQGNSA. Comments on this clone: Its specificity is not known.

Unexposed donor CD4+ T cells date from 2011-2018, before the COVID-19 pandemic. Isolation of CD4+ T cells took place after around eleven days in culture. Unexposed-donor CD4+ T cells were probed with SARS-CoV-2 S/N and four cold-coronavirus spikes, cells permitting. The chain is built from TRBV7-2 and TRBJ2-7, with D unresolved. This TCR was recovered from a human donor in good health. Sequenced material: CD4+ T cells from PBMCs, cultured in vitro. CDR3 sequence: CASSSSYPFDEQYF. The CDR3 bases are TGTGCCAGCAGCTCAAGCTATCCCTTCGACGAGCAGTACTTC.